This T cell receptor (beta chain) is from a study of T cell responses to AZD1222 COVID-19 vaccine. In the study overall: Recipients boosted at about 4 weeks or about 12 weeks are pooled.

Here immunoSEQ multiplex PCR was the method, and the copy in TCRdb shows in-frame clones only, minus some. The table lists 170,000 or so clones, about nine tenths of them singletons. In the case of this clone: Its target is not known.

Study findings and constraints: Along spike, vaccine-associated CD4 TCRs were found throughout, with dominance at 160-218 and 743-854. All repertoire sampling was performed exclusively after the peak T cell response. Possibly, clonal diversity was underestimated; donors were largely white British and included more females.

V lost 4 bases, J lost 5 bases, and 7 bases stayed unmatched. There are 13 residues in the CDR3. The V gene's germline CDR1 is SQVTM and CDR2 ANQGSEA. Material: peripheral blood, obtained on day 0 of AZD1222 vaccination. The origin of this receptor is an adult in good health. The chain couples TRBV29-1 to TRBJ1-1; 7 positions agree with TRBD1. DNA of the CDR3: TGCAGCGTTGGTCAGGGGGTCGGGACTGAAGCTTTCTTT. Translating it yields CSVGQGVGTEAFF.